Listed below are T cell receptor beta chains from one sample, sequenced in a study of blood T cells in healthy people across ages. TCRdb re-derived calls from the 5' RACE reads in MiXCR, one entry per CDR3 protein. Of under 2 million distinct CDR3 sequences detected, 30% to 35% appear once; the ten largest clones hold around 11%. Sequenced material: blood. The receptors derive from a woman aged 30 to 39 in good health. The CDR3 runs from the conserved cysteine through the conserved F or W. The D gene is left open where the match is weak. Size is omitted from some rows. Given values are once, few, many or a class for expanded clones.

abundance: -; v_gene: TRBV7-9; d_gene: -; len: 14; j_gene: TRBJ1-1; CDR3nt: TGTGCCAGCAGCCTCTCGACAGCTGACACTGAAGCTTTCTTT; CDR3aa: CASSLSTADTEAFF
abundance: many; v_gene: TRBV29-1; d_gene: -; len: 11; j_gene: TRBJ2-7; CDR3nt: TGCAGCGTCAGGGACGGCTACGAGCAGTACTTC; CDR3aa: CSVRDGYEQYF
abundance: -; v_gene: TRBV3-1; d_gene: -; len: 21; j_gene: TRBJ1-1; CDR3nt: TGTGCCAGCAGCCAGATGTGGCGGCGACGACCCATTCGAACGTCTGCCCTATCAACTTTCTTT; CDR3aa: CASSQMWRRRPIRTSALSTFF
abundance: -; v_gene: TRBV7-2; d_gene: -; len: 14; j_gene: TRBJ2-7; CDR3nt: TGTGCCAGCAGCTTAATAGCGACTCCCGATGAGCAGTACTTC; CDR3aa: CASSLIATPDEQYF
abundance: few; v_gene: TRBV29-1; d_gene: -; len: 14; j_gene: TRBJ2-1; CDR3nt: TGCAGCGTTGAGGTGGGGGCATCCTACAATGAGCAGTTCTTC; CDR3aa: CSVEVGASYNEQFF
abundance: few; v_gene: TRBV7-3; d_gene: TRBD2; len: 13; j_gene: TRBJ2-1; CDR3nt: TGTGCCAGCAGCTTACCCAATAGCGGGAGGCGGTTCTTC; CDR3aa: CASSLPNSGRRFF
abundance: many; v_gene: TRBV7-3; d_gene: -; len: 15; j_gene: TRBJ2-5; CDR3nt: TGTGCCAGCAGCCCCCAGGGTGGGCGTCAAGAGACCCAGTACTTC; CDR3aa: CASSPQGGRQETQYF
abundance: -; v_gene: TRBV20-1; d_gene: TRBD2; len: 16; j_gene: TRBJ2-7; CDR3nt: TGCAGTGCTAGTGGTTTCGGGACTAGCGGTACCTACGAGCAGTACTTC; CDR3aa: CSASGFGTSGTYEQYF
abundance: -; v_gene: TRBV28; d_gene: -; len: 12; j_gene: TRBJ1-5; CDR3nt: TGTGCCAGCAGTGAGGGGATTCAGCCCCAGCATTTT; CDR3aa: CASSEGIQPQHF
abundance: few; v_gene: TRBV28; d_gene: TRBD2; len: 15; j_gene: TRBJ2-7; CDR3nt: TGTGCCAGCAGTTTACGCTCAGCGGGGGCCTACGAGCAGTACTTC; CDR3aa: CASSLRSAGAYEQYF
abundance: many; v_gene: TRBV4-1; d_gene: TRBD2; len: 15; j_gene: TRBJ2-7; CDR3nt: TGCGCCAGCAGCCTTCTAGCGGGAGGAAGTCGCGAGCAGTACTTC; CDR3aa: CASSLLAGGSREQYF
abundance: -; v_gene: TRBV7-9; d_gene: -; len: 18; j_gene: TRBJ2-7; CDR3nt: TGTGCCAGCAGCCCCCCCCACCCGGGGCCCCTAAGCTCCTACGAGCAGTACTTC; CDR3aa: CASSPPHPGPLSSYEQYF
abundance: -; v_gene: TRBV20-1; d_gene: TRBD2; len: 18; j_gene: TRBJ2-1; CDR3nt: TGCAGTGCTAGAGGGATAACCGGGACTAGCGGGAGTATGTATGAGCAGTTCTTC; CDR3aa: CSARGITGTSGSMYEQFF
abundance: few; v_gene: TRBV4-1; d_gene: -; len: 13; j_gene: TRBJ2-7; CDR3nt: TGCGCCAGCAGCCAGTACGGGGATGGCGAGCAGTACTTC; CDR3aa: CASSQYGDGEQYF